Below are 21 T cell receptor beta chains sequenced from a single sample in a study of cytomegalovirus exposure and HLA in healthy donors. A multiplex PCR was run with 60 Vbeta primers and 13 Jbeta primers. TCRdb's table, derived via immunoSEQ multiplex PCR, lists solely in-frame clones and lacks some. The sample lists around 180,000 clones; around 85% were seen once. Sequencing was performed on PBMCs. Receptor source: a boy between 2 and 15 years old in good health and CMV-seronegative.

The chain uses TRBV7-9 and TRBJ2-7; 15 nucleotides line up with TRBD2. This CDR3 comprises 18 residues. Germline-derived CDR1 and CDR2 are SEHNR and FQNEAQ (reference sequence). In DNA form, the CDR3 reads TGTTCCAGCAGCCTAGTACCGGGACTAGCGGGGGGCCCCCTCGGGCAGTACGTC. This codes for CSSSLVPGLAGGPLGQYV.

The chain joins TRBV19 to TRBJ2-7, with 7 bases identical to TRBD2. CDR1 LNHDA and CDR2 SQIVND come from the germline V gene (reference sequence). The CDR3 length is 13 residues. Losses at the gene ends were 6 bases for V and 0 bases for J; bases not matched to a gene: 2. The CDR3 coding sequence is TGTGCCAGTAGGCCTAGCGGCTCCTACGAGCAGTACTTC. Translated: CASRPSGSYEQYF.

V gene TRBV28 combines with J gene TRBJ1-1, with no clear D. The ends were cut back, 3 bases at V and 1 base at J, with 6 bases in the middle. Looked up from germline, CDR1 is MDHEN and CDR2 is SYDVKM. This CDR3 has 13 residues. The CDR3 sequence is CASSLGWNTEAFF. The DNA for the CDR3 is TGTGCCAGCAGTTTGGGCTGGAACACTGAAGCTTTCTTT.

The V call is TRBV4-1, the J call TRBJ1-5; TRBD1 is a possible D gene (5 bases). Germline assignment: CDR1 MGHRA and CDR2 YSYEKL. CDR3 length: 15 residues. V was shortened by 4 bases and J by 7 bases, with 17 bases between the two germline ends. CDR3 nucleotides: TGCGCCAGCAGCCTACGGCCTGAAACAGGACAGCCCCAGCATTTT. This encodes CASSLRPETGQPQHF.

J is TRBJ2-1 and V is TRBV27; 12 positions agree with TRBD2. From germline, CDR1 is MNHEY and CDR2 SMNVEV (reference sequence). The CDR3 has 14 amino acids. Unmatched junction bases numbered 4, after V lost 5 bases and J lost 8 bases. CDR3 coding DNA: TGTGCCAGCAGTCCCCGACTAGCGGGGGATGAGCAGTTCTTC. This encodes CASSPRLAGDEQFF.

The chain recombines TRBV7-9 with TRBJ2-1; D is undetermined. Germline V gene data show CDR1 as SEHNR and CDR2 as FQNEAQ (reference sequence). Trimming took 5 bases from V and 5 from J, leaving 13 bases between them. The CDR3 contains 14 residues. CDR3 nucleotides: TGTGCCAGCAGCAATAGAGGTTATAACAATGAGCAGTTCTTC. This gives the protein CASSNRGYNNEQFF.

The chain couples TRBV6-5 to TRBJ1-3; 8 bases line up with TRBD1. Germline V gene lookup returns CDR1 MNHEY and CDR2 SVGAGI. The CDR3 has 15 residues. Trimming removed 6 bases from V and 3 bases from J; junction bases left unmatched: 7. The CDR3 spells CASSLSGGFGNTIYF. The CDR3, as DNA: TGTGCCAGCAGCCTCTCAGGGGGCTTTGGAAACACCATATATTTT.

This sequence joins TRBV11-2 and TRBJ2-1, with 11 bases lining up with TRBD1. The CDR3 covers 14 residues. Trimming removed 8 bases from V and 6 bases from J; junction bases left unmatched: 6. Per the germline V gene, CDR1 is SGHAT and CDR2 is FQNNGV. The CDR3 DNA reads as TGTGCCAGCGGAACCGGGACAGGGGGCAATGAGCAGTTCTTC. This translates into CASGTGTGGNEQFF.

The chain employs TRBV5-6 and TRBJ2-2, with D maybe TRBD1 (6 bases). This CDR3 contains 15 residues. In germline, CDR1 is SGHDT, CDR2 YYEEEE. V lost 4 bases and J lost 6, with 16 bases in between. Written as DNA, the CDR3 is TGTGCCAGCAGCCCACGGGACAAATACCCCGGGGAGCTGTTTTTT. Its protein product is CASSPRDKYPGELFF.

The gene calls are TRBV15 and TRBJ2-2, with 11 bases matching TRBD1. Germline V gives CDR1 LNHNV, CDR2 YYDKDF (reference sequence). The ends lost 1 base at V and 7 bases at J; junction bases unmatched: 5. This CDR3 comprises 16 residues. CDR3 protein: CATSRVGQGDIGELFF. The CDR3, as DNA: TGTGCCACCAGCAGAGTGGGACAGGGGGATATCGGGGAGCTGTTTTTT.

This clone was recorded only once. This sequence joins TRBV10-2 and TRBJ2-3, with a weak D call TRBD2 (6 bases). Germline V CDR1 and CDR2: WSHSY, SAAADI. The CDR3 covers 15 residues. Trimming stripped 8 bases from V and 5 bases from J, with 20 bases between. CDR3 nucleotide sequence: TGCGCCAGCGCTTCCCCCCGGGGGAACCAAGATACGCAGTATTTT. Translation: CASASPRGNQDTQYF.

This chain links TRBV27 with TRBJ2-1, with 10 bases lining up with TRBD1. Germline values: CDR1 MNHEY, CDR2 SMNVEV (reference sequence). The ends lost 8 bases at V and 4 bases at J; junction bases unmatched: 8. The CDR3 loop spans 15 amino acids. CDR3 in DNA: TGTGCCAGCCCGTTAAGGACAGGGGGGTACAATGAGCAGTTCTTC. This sequence encodes CASPLRTGGYNEQFF.

This sequence joins TRBV6-1 and TRBJ2-4; 7 bases agree with TRBD2. The CDR3 is 14 amino acids. With 0 bases clipped from V and 8 bases from J, the junction kept 4 bases outside the gene matches. The germline gives CDR1 MNHNS, CDR2 SASEGT. The CDR3: CASSEAPGRDIQYF. In DNA form, the CDR3 reads TGTGCCAGCAGTGAAGCGCCAGGGAGGGACATTCAGTACTTC.

The CDR3 nucleotides are TGTGCCTGGAGTCCCCCTCAGGGCGGTGAAGCTTTCTTT. It codes for CAWSPPQGGEAFF. The chain combines TRBV30 with TRBJ1-1; D perhaps matches TRBD1 (5 bases). Germline loops: CDR1 GTSNPN, CDR2 SVGIG (reference sequence). The V gene lost 2 bases and the J gene lost 7 bases, with 14 bases spanning the gap. The CDR3 contains 13 residues.

V gene TRBV6-1 combines with J gene TRBJ2-1; the D gene is possibly TRBD1 (8 bases). Looked up from germline, CDR1 is MNHNS and CDR2 is SASEGT. Deletions cut 6 bases from V and 5 bases from J, with 17 bases between. The CDR3 loop spans 15 amino acids. CDR3 sequence: CASSTDRGGNNEQFF. CDR3 nucleotide sequence: TGTGCCAGCAGCACCGACAGGGGAGGGAACAATGAGCAGTTCTTC.

This sequence joins TRBV10-2 and TRBJ1-1, with D perhaps matching TRBD1 (5 bases). CDR1 and CDR2 from the germline V gene are WSHSY and SAAADI. V shed 3 bases and J shed 8 bases, with 10 bases lying between them. There are 12 residues in the CDR3. Here the CDR3 DNA reads TGCGCCAGCAGTGATACGGGACTAGAAGCTTTCTTT. The encoded protein is CASSDTGLEAFF.

The V call is TRBV28, the J call TRBJ1-4; no clear D gene. The CDR3 loop spans 11 amino acids. Germline CDR1 is MDHEN and CDR2 is SYDVKM. Trimming took off 1 base at V and 11 bases at J, with 5 bases between the two ends. The CDR3 spells CASSLLAKLFF. The CDR3 DNA reads as TGTGCCAGCAGTTTATTGGCTAAACTGTTTTTT. Full variable domain (rest looked up from reference TRBV28 and TRBJ1-4): DVKVTQSSRYLVKRTGEKVFLECVQDMDHENMFWYRQDPGLGLRLIYFSYDVKMKEKGDIPEGYSVSREKKERFSLILESASTNQTSMYLCASSLLAKLFFGSGTQLSVL.

This clone was found once. V gene TRBV20-1 combines with J gene TRBJ2-1; D gene ambiguous. This CDR3 comprises 9 residues. Trimming cost V 8 bases and J 12 bases, with 11 bases left between them. CDR1 and CDR2 (germline): DFQATT, SNEGSKA (reference sequence). CDR3 in DNA: TGCAGTCCCGGTCATGGGCAGTTCTTC. This codes for CSPGHGQFF.

The chain combines TRBV7-4 with TRBJ2-7, with 13 bases matching TRBD2. Germline-derived CDR1 and CDR2 are SGHVT and SQSDAQ. This CDR3 is 18 amino acids long. Trimming cost V 5 bases and J 0 bases; bases outside gene matches: 10. The CDR3 nucleotides read TGTGCCAGCAGCCCGGGGACTAGCGGGACGAGATACTCCTACGAGCAGTACTTC. The encoded protein is CASSPGTSGTRYSYEQYF.

V is TRBV6-5 and J is TRBJ1-4; 10 bases match TRBD1. Germline-derived CDR1 and CDR2 are MNHEY and SVGAGI. This CDR3 contains 15 residues. V was pared by 6 bases and J by 6 bases, with 7 bases of the junction left unmatched. CDR3 region: CASSRDRGYDEKLFF. The CDR3 DNA reads TGTGCCAGCAGCCGGGACAGGGGTTATGATGAAAAACTGTTTTTT.

The genes are TRBV6-6 and TRBJ2-2, with 9 bases fitting TRBD1. This CDR3 has 16 amino acids. Looked up from germline, CDR1 is MNHNY and CDR2 is SVGAGI (reference sequence). The J segment lost 5 bases and the V segment lost 2 bases, leaving 6 bases of the junction unmatched. CDR3 protein: CASSYGDRAVTGELFF. CDR3 DNA sequence: TGTGCCAGCAGTTACGGGGACAGGGCAGTAACCGGGGAGCTGTTTTTT.